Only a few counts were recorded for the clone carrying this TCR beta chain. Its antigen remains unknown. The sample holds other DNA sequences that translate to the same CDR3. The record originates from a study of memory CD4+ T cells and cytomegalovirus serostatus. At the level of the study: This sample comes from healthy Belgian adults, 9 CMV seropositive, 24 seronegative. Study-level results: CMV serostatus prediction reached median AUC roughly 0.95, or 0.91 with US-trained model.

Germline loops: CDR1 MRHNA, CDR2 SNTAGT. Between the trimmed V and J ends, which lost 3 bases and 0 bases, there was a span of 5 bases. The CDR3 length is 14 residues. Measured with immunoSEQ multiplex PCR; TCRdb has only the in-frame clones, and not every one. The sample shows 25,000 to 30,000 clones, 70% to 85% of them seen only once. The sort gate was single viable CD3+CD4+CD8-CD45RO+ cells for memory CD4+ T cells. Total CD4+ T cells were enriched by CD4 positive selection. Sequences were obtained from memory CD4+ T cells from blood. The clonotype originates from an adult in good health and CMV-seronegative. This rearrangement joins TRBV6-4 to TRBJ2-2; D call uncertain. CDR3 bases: TGTGCCAGCAGTGAGGTCGCGAACACCGGGGAGCTGTTTTTT. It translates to CASSEVANTGELFF.